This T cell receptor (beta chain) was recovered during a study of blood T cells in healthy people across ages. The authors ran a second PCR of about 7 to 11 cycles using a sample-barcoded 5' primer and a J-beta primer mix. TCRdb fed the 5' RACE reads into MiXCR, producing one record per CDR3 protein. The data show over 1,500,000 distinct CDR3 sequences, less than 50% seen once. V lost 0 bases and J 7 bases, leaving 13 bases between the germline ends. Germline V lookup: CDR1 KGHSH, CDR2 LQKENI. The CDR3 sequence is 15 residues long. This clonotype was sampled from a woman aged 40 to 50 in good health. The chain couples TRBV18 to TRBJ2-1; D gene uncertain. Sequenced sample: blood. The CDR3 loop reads CASSPPVKVGNEQFF. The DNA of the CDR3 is TGTGCCAGCTCACCACCCGTTAAGGTGGGTAATGAGCAGTTCTTC.